The 23 T cell receptor beta chains in this list originate from one sample, sequenced in a study of blood T cells in healthy people across ages. The authors ran a second PCR of about 6 to 11 cycles using a sample-barcoded 5' primer and a J-beta primer mix. MiXCR, applied by TCRdb to the 5' RACE reads, yields one record per CDR3 protein. The sample includes 1.5 million to 1.9 million distinct CDR3 sequences, approximately 43% of them seen just once. Sequences were obtained from blood. The receptor source for this set is a young woman in good health.

The V gene is TRBV27, the J gene TRBJ2-3; possibly TRBD2 for D (5 bases). Deletions cut 4 bases from V and 2 bases from J, with 13 bases between. CDR1 is MNHEY, CDR2 SMNVEV, per germline (reference sequence). This CDR3 spans 15 amino acids. This CDR3 reads CASSSSSGYTDTQYF. In nucleotides, the CDR3 is TGTGCCAGCAGTTCTAGCAGCGGTTACACAGATACGCAGTATTTT.

The chain joins TRBV5-1 to TRBJ2-1; tentative D call: TRBD2 (6 bases). This CDR3 is 14 amino acids long. Trimming removed 7 bases from V and 4 bases from J, with 15 bases in between. From germline, CDR1 is SGHRS and CDR2 YFSETQ. The CDR3 DNA is TGCGCCAGCGGCCGGGACTGGCCATACAATGAGCAGTTCTTC. Protein sequence: CASGRDWPYNEQFF.

In this sample, this clonotype turned up once. The V and J genes are TRBV24-1 and TRBJ2-3, with 13 bases lining up with TRBD2. Trimming at V came to 3 bases and at J to 6 bases, leaving 5 bases not matched to a gene. This CDR3 is built from 16 residues. The germline V gene has CDR1 KGHDR and CDR2 SFDVKD. The CDR3, as DNA: TGTGCCACCAGTGATACTAGCGGGGGGGCCACGGATACGCAGTATTTT. Translated, it gives CATSDTSGGATDTQYF.

The rearrangement uses TRBV4-1 and TRBJ1-1; tentative D call: TRBD1 (5 bases). V was clipped by 4 bases and J by 1 base, with 16 bases between them. Germline CDR1 and CDR2: MGHRA and YSYEKL. The CDR3 contains 16 residues. The CDR3: CASSLLTAGQNTEAFF. The CDR3 DNA follows: TGCGCCAGCAGCCTCCTGACAGCAGGGCAGAACACTGAAGCTTTCTTT.

This clonotype was detected only a few times. The chain joins TRBV12-3 or TRBV12-4 to TRBJ1-5; 10 nucleotides match TRBD1. The CDR3 runs 16 residues. The V and J ends lost 1 base and 2 bases, in that order; junction bases with no gene match: 2. The CDR3 here is CASSLETGGRNQPQHF. The CDR3, as DNA: TGTGCCAGCAGTTTAGAGACAGGGGGCCGCAATCAGCCCCAGCATTTT.

The V call is TRBV3-1, the J call TRBJ2-1, with D possibly TRBD1 on 5 matching bases. V lost 4 bases to trimming and J lost 2 bases, with 12 bases between them. This CDR3 has 15 amino acids. The germline gives CDR1 LGHDT, CDR2 YNNKEL (reference sequence). This chain's CDR3 is CASSRTRTTYNEQFF. DNA for the CDR3: TGTGCCAGCAGCCGTACTCGGACAACCTACAATGAGCAGTTCTTC.

Concerning this clonotype: A read error is possible here, since a much larger clone lies one base away. V gene TRBV12-3 or TRBV12-4 combines with J gene TRBJ2-3; TRBD2 aligns across 7 bases. The CDR3 consists of 12 residues. After removal of 7 bases from V and 5 bases from J, the junction contained 3 bases not matched to a gene. The CDR3 here is CASNPSGDTQYF. The CDR3 DNA reads as TGTGCCAGCAATCCTAGCGGAGATACGCAGTATTTT.

This clonotype was detected ten times or more. This sequence joins TRBV7-9 and TRBJ1-2; 7 nucleotides align to TRBD1. After removal of 5 bases from V and 1 base from J, the junction contained 10 bases not matched to a gene. The CDR3 length is 16 residues. The germline CDR1 and CDR2 sequences are SEHNR and FQNEAQ (reference sequence). CDR3 nucleotide sequence: TGTGCCAGCAGCGGCCCTTTAGGGGGCCTTAACTATGGCTACACCTTC. This gives the protein CASSGPLGGLNYGYTF.

The J gene is TRBJ1-1, the V gene TRBV29-1, with TRBD1 matching 7 bases. J was trimmed by 4 bases and V by 2 bases; bases with no gene match: 10. Per the germline V gene, CDR1 is SQVTM and CDR2 is ANQGSEA. The CDR3 totals 15 residues. The CDR3 here is CSVENPTGIGTEAFF. CDR3 coding DNA: TGCAGCGTTGAAAACCCGACAGGGATTGGCACTGAAGCTTTCTTT.

The chain joins TRBV3-1 to TRBJ2-3, with D possibly matching TRBD1 (6 bases). Trimming stripped 4 bases from V and 2 bases from J, with 19 bases between. Germline assignment: CDR1 LGHDT and CDR2 YNNKEL (reference sequence). CDR3 length: 17 amino acids. The CDR3 bases are TGTGCCAGCAGCCTTTTCCAGGGGTCGGGCCTCACAGATACGCAGTATTTT. As protein: CASSLFQGSGLTDTQYF.

This clonotype was counted at least ten times. The CDR3 DNA sequence: TGCAGTGCTAGAGTCCAACTAGCGTCTAATGAGCAGTTCTTC. It yields the protein CSARVQLASNEQFF. The rearrangement joins TRBV20-1 to TRBJ2-1; 7 positions match TRBD2. V lost 1 base, J lost 7 bases, and 7 bases stayed unmatched. Germline-derived CDR1 and CDR2 are DFQATT and SNEGSKA (reference sequence). CDR3 length: 14 amino acids.

The rearrangement links TRBV21-1 to TRBJ2-7. TRBV21-1 is recorded as a pseudogene. This CDR3 is built from 12 residues. CDR3 nucleotides: TGTGTCTCAGCAGGGCCTCGGGACGAGCAGTACTTC. This gives the protein CVSAGPRDEQYF.

The chain's CDR3 is CSVPDKSYGYTF. In DNA form, the CDR3 reads TGCAGTGTCCCTGACAAGTCCTATGGCTACACCTTC. The genes are TRBV20-1 and TRBJ1-2, with no clear D. The CDR3 loop spans 12 amino acids. Per germline, CDR1 DFQATT and CDR2 SNEGSKA (reference sequence). V gave up 7 bases and J gave up 4 bases, with 13 bases separating them.

This clonotype was observed a few times. The chain carries TRBV6-1 and TRBJ2-5; D possibly corresponds to TRBD1 (6 bases). The ends were cut back, 2 bases at V and 2 bases at J, with 9 bases in the middle. The germline V gene has CDR1 MNHNS and CDR2 SASEGT. CDR3 length equals 14 residues. Here the CDR3 reads CASSERTGQETQYF. The CDR3 bases are TGTGCCAGCAGTGAACGCACAGGGCAAGAGACCCAGTACTTC.

This chain joins TRBV4-3 and TRBJ2-7; TRBD1 might be the D (6 bases). Trimming shortened V by 0 bases and J by 0 bases, and 12 bases separated the two germline ends. This CDR3 spans 16 amino acids. CDR1 and CDR2 (germline): LGHNA, YSLEER. As DNA, the CDR3 is TGCGCCAGCAGCCAAGACCGGACAGTTAGCTCCTACGAGCAGTACTTC. This codes for CASSQDRTVSSYEQYF.

The chain joins TRBV27 to TRBJ2-1; 13 bases align to TRBD2. The CDR3 runs to 15 residues. Trimming at V came to 5 bases and at J to 8 bases, leaving 6 bases not matched to a gene. CDR1 is MNHEY and CDR2 is SMNVEV in the germline V gene (reference sequence). The CDR3 nucleotides read TGTGCCAGCAGTCCTGGGACTAGCGGGGTCCATGAGCAGTTCTTC. This encodes CASSPGTSGVHEQFF.

The genes are TRBV3-1 and TRBJ1-1, with a tentative D call TRBD1 (5 bases). The V and J ends lost 2 bases and 5 bases respectively, with 9 bases between them. From germline, CDR1 is LGHDT and CDR2 YNNKEL (reference sequence). This CDR3 contains 13 residues. The CDR3 region has the DNA TGTGCCAGCAGCCAATCATGGGGGACTGAAGCTTTCTTT. This codes for CASSQSWGTEAFF.

This clonotype was seen a few times. The chain carries TRBV5-1 and TRBJ2-7; 10 positions match TRBD2. The CDR3 length is 15 residues. CDR1 is SGHRS, CDR2 YFSETQ, per germline. V dropped 4 bases and J dropped 5; count of bases not matched to a gene: 9. The CDR3 protein is CASSNPSGSLHEQYF. CDR3 sequence (DNA): TGCGCCAGCAGCAACCCTAGCGGGAGTTTGCACGAGCAGTACTTC.

Regarding this clonotype: This clone may be a read error of a much larger clone one base away. The chain uses TRBV20-1 and TRBJ2-3, with 8 bases lining up with TRBD2. Trimming removed 3 bases from V and 0 bases from J; junction bases left unmatched: 8. The CDR3 extends over 16 amino acids. Germline CDR1 is DFQATT and CDR2 is SNEGSKA (reference sequence). Here the CDR3 DNA reads TGCAGTGCTAGCCGGCGGGGGGTATTTAGCACAGATACGCAGTATTTT. It specifies CSASRRGVFSTDTQYF.

The gene calls are TRBV25-1 and TRBJ2-5, with D possibly being TRBD1 or TRBD2 (5 bases each). The last part of the DNA fits TRBJ2-7 better; the J call may be wrong. The CDR3 is made up of 15 amino acids. The germline V gene has CDR1 MGHDK and CDR2 SYGVNS. CDR3 in DNA: TGTGCCAGCAGTGACCGGGGCATGGCGACCTACGAGCAGTACTTC. Translating it yields CASSDRGMATYEQYF.

This clonotype was counted a few times. The chain links TRBV20-1 to TRBJ1-2; D is ambiguous. This CDR3 has 11 residues. Trimming took 6 bases from V and 3 from J, leaving 8 bases between them. From germline, CDR1 is DFQATT and CDR2 SNEGSKA (reference sequence). The CDR3 DNA sequence: TGCAGTGCCACCCCTGACTATGGCTACACCTTC. Encoded protein: CSATPDYGYTF.

CDR3 region: CSAPGSGDGFSYEQYF. The CDR3 nucleotides read TGCAGTGCCCCAGGGAGCGGGGACGGTTTTTCCTACGAGCAGTACTTC. This sequence joins TRBV20-1 and TRBJ2-7, with 7 bases fitting TRBD2. Germline CDR1 reads DFQATT; CDR2 reads SNEGSKA (reference sequence). The CDR3 runs to 16 residues. Unmatched junction bases numbered 15, after V lost 6 bases and J lost 1 base.

This clonotype was counted between two and nine times. DNA of the CDR3: TGCAGCGTTTTGTTACCGACGGAAAGTTCCACTGAAGCTTTCTTT. Translation gives CSVLLPTESSTEAFF. V and J are TRBV29-1 and TRBJ1-1; D gene uncertain. Trimming pared 5 bases from V and 4 bases from J, leaving 20 bases between. The germline gives CDR1 SQVTM, CDR2 ANQGSEA. CDR3 length: 15 residues.